One sample yielded the 4 T cell receptor beta chains listed below, sequenced in a study of CD8+CD57+ T cells in acquired aplastic anemia. According to the study, genomic DNA was the template for TCR beta VDJ and CDR3 profiling. TCRdb itself ran the reads through MiXCR, one entry per CDR3 protein. This table has roughly 290,000 distinct CDR3 sequences, about three fifths appearing once. It was patients with CD8+CD57+ cell expansion by flow cytometry who were chosen for sequencing. Sequencing used sorted CD4+, CD8+, or CD8+CD57+ T cells (not recorded which) from PBMCs. These receptors came from a human donor with aplastic anemia.

This clonotype was detected many times. The V call is TRBV29-1, the J call TRBJ2-3; 13 nucleotides line up with TRBD2. CDR3 size: 13 residues. V trimming: 7 bases; J trimming: 5 bases; junction bases outside the gene matches: 3. CDR1 and CDR2 from the germline V gene are SQVTM and ANQGSEA. The DNA for the CDR3 is TGCAGCGGCACTAGCGGGGGGGAAGATACGCAGTATTTT. This gives the protein CSGTSGGEDTQYF.

This sequence joins TRBV19 and TRBJ2-6; 7 bases align to TRBD1. Trimming at V came to 6 bases and at J to 2 bases, leaving 1 base not matched to a gene. This CDR3 region has 14 residues. The germline V gene has CDR1 LNHDA and CDR2 SQIVND (reference sequence). The CDR3 protein is CASSQGAGANVLTF. CDR3 sequence (DNA): TGTGCCAGTAGCCAGGGGGCTGGGGCCAACGTCCTGACTTTC.

The table lists this clonotype with a few counts. The V gene is TRBV5-1, the J gene TRBJ2-5; 10 positions match TRBD2. Germline-derived CDR1 and CDR2 are SGHRS and YFSETQ. The CDR3 has 15 residues. Trimming cost V 4 bases and J 5 bases; bases outside gene matches: 8. CDR3 DNA: TGCGCCAGCAGCCGAATAGCGGGGGGTGGTGAGACCCAGTACTTC. It yields the protein CASSRIAGGGETQYF.

The genes are TRBV29-1 and TRBJ2-7; D uncertain. Trimming left V 3 bases short and J 6 bases short, with 18 bases between. CDR1 SQVTM and CDR2 ANQGSEA come from the germline V gene. The CDR3 covers 14 residues. CDR3: CSVEGLKNHAEQYF. CDR3 nucleotides: TGCAGCGTTGAGGGCCTTAAGAACCACGCCGAGCAGTACTTC.